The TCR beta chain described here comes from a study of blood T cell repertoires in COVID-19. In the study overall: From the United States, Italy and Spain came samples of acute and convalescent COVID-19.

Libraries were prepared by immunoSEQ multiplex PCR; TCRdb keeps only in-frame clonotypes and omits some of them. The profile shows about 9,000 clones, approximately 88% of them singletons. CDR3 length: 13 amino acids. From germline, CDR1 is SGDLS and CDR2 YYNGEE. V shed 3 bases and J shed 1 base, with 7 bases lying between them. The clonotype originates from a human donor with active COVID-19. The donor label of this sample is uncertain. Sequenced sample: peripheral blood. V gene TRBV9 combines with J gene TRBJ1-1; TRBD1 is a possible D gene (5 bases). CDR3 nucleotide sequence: TGTGCCAGCAGCGAAGGGGCGAACACTGAAGCTTTCTTT. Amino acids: CASSEGANTEAFF.